This paragraph reports one T cell receptor beta chain. The sample carries other DNA sequences with the same CDR3. Germline-derived CDR1 and CDR2 are SGDLS and YYNGEE. The junction had 4 bases not matched to a gene; V was cut back by 3 bases and J by 2 bases. The CDR3 loop spans 14 amino acids. This sample is part of a study of shared clonotypes between healthy human individuals. Assay: immunoSEQ multiplex PCR; the TCRdb copy retains only in-frame clones and omits some. The sample lists roughly 700,000 clones; 90% were seen once. The source material was memory CD8+ T cells from PBMCs. Subset specified: CD45RO+ cells pooled with CCR7-negative TemRA cells. The receptor was isolated from a man aged 18 to 30 in good health. Some clones in this sample may be carry-over from other donors' samples. The rearrangement uses TRBV9 and TRBJ2-7; 8 bases match TRBD1. The CDR3 loop is CASSAGQGPYEQYF. The CDR3 DNA follows: TGTGCCAGCAGCGCCGGACAGGGTCCCTACGAGCAGTACTTC.